Described below is a single TCR beta chain sequence and its context. The antigen is undetermined. Profiled with immunoSEQ multiplex PCR; TCRdb holds only in-frame clones, not every one. This table holds 95,000 to 150,000 clones, 75% to 90% found once. The data were obtained in a study of T cell responses to AZD1222 COVID-19 vaccine. Study in general: Combined were second doses at about 4 or about 12 weeks. Notes on the study in general: Possibly, clonal diversity was underestimated; donors were largely white British and included more females. Unmutated variant regions reportedly attract nearly half of all spike-specific TCRs. After the peak T cell response, and only then, were repertoires sampled.

The sequence came from an adult in good health. The sequencing here drew on peripheral blood, taken on day 0 of AZD1222 vaccination.

Here the CDR3 DNA reads TGTGCCAGCAGCTTATACGGGCTAGAGACCCAGTACTTC. Protein product: CASSLYGLETQYF. V and J are TRBV7-7 and TRBJ2-5; unclear D gene. Germline lookup yields CDR1 SSHAT and CDR2 FNYEAQ (reference sequence). Trimming took off 2 bases at V and 4 bases at J, with 8 bases between the two ends. The CDR3 totals 13 residues.